A single sample gave rise to the 12 T cell receptor beta chains below, sequenced in a study of control samples from healthy donors and cancer patients. Method: immunoSEQ multiplex PCR; TCRdb's copy keeps in-frame clones and lacks some. The sample holds over 15,000 clones, roughly 80% seen once. The sample was PBMCs. These TCRs come from a man at least 80 years old with head and neck cancer.

The chain has TRBV2 and TRBJ1-1; D gene unclear. The CDR3 is 13 residues long. CDR1 SNHLY and CDR2 FYNNEI come from the germline V gene. The V and J ends lost 7 bases and 7 bases respectively, with 16 bases between them. Here the CDR3 DNA reads TGTGCCAGCAAAGGGCGGTTCGGGAGTGAAGCTTTCTTT. It is translated as CASKGRFGSEAFF.

The V and J genes are TRBV27 and TRBJ1-5; D is uncertain. The V and J ends lost 3 bases and 4 bases respectively, with 10 bases between them. The V gene's germline CDR1 is MNHEY and CDR2 SMNVEV (reference sequence). This CDR3 has 14 amino acids. DNA for the CDR3: TGTGCCAGCAGTTTTTCGGGGATAAATCAGCCCCAGCATTTT. Translating gives CASSFSGINQPQHF.

The chain has TRBV7-3 and TRBJ2-3; D is ambiguous. CDR3 length equals 14 residues. Germline loops: CDR1 SGHTA, CDR2 FQGTGA. Trimming shortened V by 2 bases and J by 1 base, and 7 bases separated the two germline ends. CDR3 nucleotide sequence: TGTGCCAGCAGCTTATCCTCCCGCACAGATACGCAGTATTTT. This translates into CASSLSSRTDTQYF.

J is TRBJ1-2 and V is TRBV11-2; 9 bases are shared with TRBD1. Germline-derived CDR1 and CDR2 are SGHAT and FQNNGV. CDR3 length: 16 amino acids. After removal of 7 bases from V and 8 bases from J, the junction contained 17 bases not matched to a gene. The CDR3 bases are TGTGCCAGCACCGACACAGGGGGCTCAACCTTGGGGGGCTACACCTTC. Residues: CASTDTGGSTLGGYTF.

The chain joins TRBV3-1 (or the pseudogene TRBV3-2) to TRBJ2-5; 10 nucleotides match TRBD2. V shed 6 bases and J 2 bases; nucleotides not matched to a gene: 6. There are 15 residues in the CDR3. Germline CDR1 LGHDT, CDR2 YNNKEL (reference sequence). This CDR3 reads CASRISGGRQETQYF. The CDR3 DNA sequence: TGTGCCAGCAGGATTAGCGGGGGGCGGCAAGAGACCCAGTACTTC.

This clone was seen only once. This sequence joins TRBV14 and TRBJ2-4, with D perhaps matching TRBD1 (5 bases). This CDR3 region has 13 residues. Trimming left V 1 base short and J 10 bases short, with 11 bases between. CDR1 is SGHDN and CDR2 is FVKESK in the germline V gene. CDR3 sequence (DNA): TGTGCCAGCAGCCAAGGGACACATTCGATTCAGTACTTC. Its translation: CASSQGTHSIQYF.

This chain uses TRBV7-2 with TRBJ2-7, with 11 positions matching TRBD2. The CDR3 is 15 amino acids. CDR1 and CDR2 (germline): SGHTA, FQGNSA. Trimming removed 6 bases from V and 2 bases from J; junction bases left unmatched: 6. Here the CDR3 reads CASSTSGRSAYEQYF. CDR3 DNA: TGTGCCAGCAGTACTAGCGGGAGAAGCGCCTACGAGCAGTACTTC.

This clone came up a few times. CDR3 amino acids: CASSLGSTGSYEQYF. CDR3 sequence (DNA): TGCGCCAGCAGCCTCGGATCGACGGGCTCCTACGAGCAGTACTTC. The chain uses TRBV5-1 and TRBJ2-7; D call uncertain. The CDR3 is 15 amino acids. V gave up 4 bases and J gave up 0 bases, with 14 bases separating them. Germline V lookup: CDR1 SGHRS, CDR2 YFSETQ.

The gene calls are TRBV19 and TRBJ1-1; 8 bases match TRBD1. The J segment lost 5 bases and the V segment lost 1 base, leaving 9 bases of the junction unmatched. Germline-derived CDR1 and CDR2 are LNHDA and SQIVND (reference sequence). CDR3 size: 16 residues. The CDR3, as DNA: TGTGCCAGTAGTATAGCCCCGGACAGGGCGGGGACTGAAGCTTTCTTT. Amino acid sequence: CASSIAPDRAGTEAFF.

The V call is TRBV5-4, the J call TRBJ2-7; TRBD1 might be the D (6 bases). The CDR3 is made up of 13 amino acids. Trimming pared 0 bases from V and 2 bases from J, leaving 6 bases between. Germline CDR1 SGHNT, CDR2 YYREEE (reference sequence). For the CDR3, the DNA is TGTGCCAGCAGCTTGGACAGGGCCTACGAGCAGTACTTC. It codes for CASSLDRAYEQYF. The full variable domain, rest sourced from reference TRBV5-4 and TRBJ2-7, is ETGVTQSPTHLIKTRGQQVTLRCSSQSGHNTVSWYQQALGQGPQFIFQYYREEENGRGNFPPRFSGLQFPNYSSELNVNALELDDSALYLCASSLDRAYEQYFGPGTRLTVT.

The V and J genes are TRBV4-1 and TRBJ1-2; perhaps TRBD1 as D (5 bases). Germline CDR1 and CDR2: MGHRA and YSYEKL. Trimming took off 3 bases at V and 8 bases at J, with 16 bases between the two ends. The CDR3 spans 14 residues. This CDR3 is CASSQGGARQGYTF. The DNA of the CDR3 is TGCGCCAGCAGCCAGGGCGGGGCCCGCCAGGGCTACACCTTC.

This clone was observed a single time. Here the CDR3 DNA reads TGCGCCAGCAGCTTGGTCTCAGCCTACGAGCAGTACTTC. This gives the protein CASSLVSAYEQYF. The V call is TRBV5-1, the J call TRBJ2-7; no firm D call. The germline CDR1 and CDR2 sequences are SGHRS and YFSETQ. The length of the CDR3 is 13 residues. V was clipped by 0 bases and J by 2 bases, with 6 bases between them.